These 6 T cell receptor beta chains originate from one sample sequenced in a study of cytomegalovirus exposure and HLA in healthy donors. The PCR had 60 Vbeta and 13 Jbeta primers. Sequenced by immunoSEQ multiplex PCR; TCRdb stores in-frame clones only, minus some. Of 200,000 to 250,000 clones in the sample, under 90% were seen once. The sample consisted of PBMCs. The origin of the receptors is a human donor in good health.

The chain links TRBV5-1 to TRBJ1-2; 9 nucleotides match TRBD1. J gave up 4 bases and V 4 bases, and 8 bases lay outside the gene matches. The CDR3 is 15 residues long. In germline, CDR1 is SGHRS, CDR2 YFSETQ. In DNA, the CDR3 is TGCGCCAGCAGCCAGTCCCGGGACAGGGCCTATGGCTACACCTTC. Its translation: CASSQSRDRAYGYTF.

V and J are TRBV27 and TRBJ2-2; D is uncertain. The CDR3 spans 12 residues. Germline loops: CDR1 MNHEY, CDR2 SMNVEV (reference sequence). The V and J ends lost 3 bases and 4 bases respectively, with 3 bases between them. CDR3 region: CASSFSTGELFF. DNA of the CDR3: TGTGCCAGCAGTTTCTCCACCGGGGAGCTGTTTTTT.

This chain joins TRBV4-2 and TRBJ2-5; 8 nucleotides agree with TRBD2. Unmatched junction bases numbered 10, after V lost 0 bases and J lost 4 bases. This CDR3 spans 17 amino acids. Germline assignment: CDR1 LGHNA and CDR2 YNFKEQ. CDR3 amino acids: CASSQELAERGGETQYF. The CDR3 DNA reads as TGTGCCAGCAGCCAAGAACTAGCGGAGAGGGGGGGAGAGACCCAGTACTTC.

The V call is TRBV7-2, the J call TRBJ2-1; 7 bases line up with TRBD2. This CDR3 is built from 18 residues. CDR1 is SGHTA, CDR2 FQGNSA, per germline. Trimming took 1 base from V and 0 from J; bases not matched to a gene: 9. The CDR3 nucleotides read TGTGCCAGCAGCTTAGGGCCCGCGGGCGGGAGCTCCTACAATGAGCAGTTCTTC. Protein product: CASSLGPAGGSSYNEQFF.

The rearrangement joins TRBV2 to TRBJ2-1; 9 nucleotides line up with TRBD1. Germline CDR1 and CDR2: SNHLY and FYNNEI. The junction had 9 bases not matched to a gene; V was cut back by 7 bases and J by 8 bases. The CDR3 runs 14 residues. CDR3 in DNA: TGTGCCAGCAAGAAAGACAGGGGGATCGATGAGCAGTTCTTC. It specifies CASKKDRGIDEQFF.

CDR3 region: CASSLAIASYGYTF. The CDR3 DNA reads TGTGCCAGCAGCTTAGCCATAGCCTCCTATGGCTACACCTTC. The V and J genes are TRBV7-8 and TRBJ1-2; D is unclear. V was cut by 0 bases and J by 4 bases, with 9 bases left in between. Looked up from germline, CDR1 is SGHVS and CDR2 is FQNEAQ. This CDR3 is 14 amino acids long.